These 6 T cell receptor beta chains originate from one sample sequenced in a study of spatial heterogeneity in lung cancer (dated by TCRdb to 2018 to 2020). Library preparation employed 5' RACE. The sequencer was a NextSeq 500. The raw public reads went through TCRdb reprocessing: fastp at Q25, MiXCR clone calling, in-frame beta chains kept. CDR3 protein sequences are deduplicated, and each keeps its most common genes and DNA. This sample lists more than 9,000 distinct CDR3 sequences; roughly 6.2% were detected once. 10% to 13% of the sample comes from the top ten. The time point tag for this specimen amounts to: sample taken at primary tumor resection. Whole RNA extracted from tumor and nontumor lung tissue, or from cryopreserved PBMC samples, was used for TCR sequencing without cell sorting. The input for sequencing was normal lung tissue next to the tumor, taken at surgery. All receptors come from a male donor with early-stage non-small cell lung cancer.

This clonotype was detected many times. The CDR3 loop is CASSERAGRIGNQPQHF. In DNA form, the CDR3 reads TGTGCCAGCAGTGAAAGGGCCGGGAGAATTGGCAATCAGCCCCAGCATTTT. The chain combines TRBV6-1 with TRBJ1-5; D is ambiguous. The germline V and J ends were trimmed by 2 bases and 2 bases, with 16 bases remaining between them. This CDR3 spans 17 amino acids. CDR1 MNHNS and CDR2 SASEGT come from the germline V gene.

This clonotype was observed many times. The chain uses TRBV2 and TRBJ2-1; 7 positions match TRBD1. The CDR3 is 13 residues long. With 11 bases clipped from V and 6 bases from J, the junction kept 10 bases outside the gene matches. Germline CDR1 is SNHLY and CDR2 is FYNNEI. CDR3 loop: CARHLDRANEQFF. The CDR3 DNA reads TGTGCCCGCCACCTTGACAGGGCCAATGAGCAGTTCTTC.

This clonotype showed up many times. The chain carries TRBV7-9 and TRBJ2-5, with a tentative D call TRBD2 (6 bases). The CDR3 has 15 amino acids. Trimming took 1 base from V and 1 from J, leaving 10 bases between them. Germline V gives CDR1 SEHNR, CDR2 FQNEAQ (reference sequence). The DNA for the CDR3 is TGTGCCAGCAGCTTAGATACCGGGAGCCAAGAGACCCAGTACTTC. Its translation: CASSLDTGSQETQYF.

In this sample, this clonotype turned up a few times. The chain employs TRBV4-3 and TRBJ2-2; D is undetermined. The CDR3 extends over 15 amino acids. The V gene's germline CDR1 is LGHNA and CDR2 YSLEER. V was clipped by 2 bases and J by 3 bases, with 10 bases between them. The DNA for the CDR3 is TGCGCCAGCAGCCAAAAGAAGATGGACACCGGGGAGCTGTTTTTT. This translates into CASSQKKMDTGELFF.

The sample holds many counts of this clonotype. This rearrangement joins TRBV6-1 to TRBJ2-2, with TRBD1 matching over 11 bases. Germline-derived CDR1 and CDR2 are MNHNS and SASEGT. Losses at the gene ends were 4 bases for V and 5 bases for J; bases not matched to a gene: 6. CDR3 length: 16 amino acids. CDR3 sequence reads: CASSARTGGGTGELFF. Here the CDR3 DNA reads TGTGCCAGCAGTGCCCGGACAGGGGGCGGAACCGGGGAGCTGTTTTTT.

This clonotype turned up a few times. The chain joins TRBV19 to TRBJ1-4; TRBD1 matches at 10 bases. The CDR3 spans 16 residues. CDR1 is LNHDA and CDR2 is SQIVND in the germline V gene (reference sequence). The ends lost 4 bases at V and 0 bases at J; junction bases unmatched: 2. The CDR3 region has the DNA TGTGCCAGTAGTAGGGGGACAGGGGCAACTAATGAAAAACTGTTTTTT. As protein: CASSRGTGATNEKLFF.